The entry that follows covers one T cell receptor beta chain sequence. Its antigen is currently unknown. The authors used template switching to add a universal primer site and gave cDNA unique molecular identifiers. TCRdb called the 5' RACE reads again in MiXCR, with one record for every CDR3 protein. Of roughly 250,000 distinct CDR3 sequences in the sample, about 14% were seen once. This specimen comes from a study of identical twins. Broader study findings: Weaker excess twin sharing was seen among beta out-of-frame sequences. Conclusions leaned on cross-sectional statistical analysis and did not track the same donors over time. Partly confounded zero-insertion analyses could result from invariant MAIT and iNKT cells.

This CDR3 is built from 15 residues. Germline CDR1 reads SGHRS; CDR2 reads YFSETQ. J was trimmed by 4 bases and V by 0 bases; bases with no gene match: 6. The TCR was taken from a woman aged 18 to 35 in good health. The V call is TRBV5-1, the J call TRBJ2-5, with 7 nucleotides matching TRBD1. Sequencing used memory (CD45RO+) T cells sorted from blood. The CDR3 nucleotides read TGCGCCAGCAGCTTGGTCCACAGGGGTGGAGAGACCCAGTACTTC. It encodes CASSLVHRGGETQYF.